This T cell receptor beta chain comes out of a study of blood T cell repertoires in COVID-19. Across the study: Acute-phase and convalescent COVID-19 samples originated in the United States, Italy and Spain. Nucleic acid was either cDNA or gDNA, and it came from T cells, B-cell-depleted T cells, or PBMCs.

Methods used by the authors: Using reference gene primer amplification, nucleated cell counts were estimated. Repertoires were generated with immunoSEQ multiplex PCR, while TCRdb's copy carries only in-frame clones and drops some. V, J and clone size are those of that table, while D and trimming were read from the DNA. Counted here are roughly 32,000 clones, over 75% occurring once; the ten biggest clones make up roughly 13%. The germline gives CDR1 MNHNY, CDR2 SVGAGI (reference sequence). V dropped 5 bases and J dropped 5 bases, with 15 bases sitting between them. CDR3 size: 14 residues. Sequenced sample: peripheral blood. V gene TRBV6-6 combines with J gene TRBJ2-5; TRBD1 is a possible D gene (6 bases). The clonotype comes from a man aged 60 to 69 with active COVID-19. CDR3 sequence reads: CASSPGVVYETQYF. The DNA of the CDR3 is TGTGCCAGCAGTCCAGGGGTCGTTTATGAGACCCAGTACTTC.